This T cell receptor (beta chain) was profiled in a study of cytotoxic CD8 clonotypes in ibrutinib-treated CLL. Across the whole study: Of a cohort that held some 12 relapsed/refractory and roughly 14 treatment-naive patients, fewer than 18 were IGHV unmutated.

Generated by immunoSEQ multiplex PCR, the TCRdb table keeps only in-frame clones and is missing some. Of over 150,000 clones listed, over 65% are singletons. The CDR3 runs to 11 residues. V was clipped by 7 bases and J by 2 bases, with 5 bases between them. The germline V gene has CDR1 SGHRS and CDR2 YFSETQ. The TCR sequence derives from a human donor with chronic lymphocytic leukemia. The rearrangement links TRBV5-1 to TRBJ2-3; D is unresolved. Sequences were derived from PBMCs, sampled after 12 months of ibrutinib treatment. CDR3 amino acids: CASRLTDTQYF. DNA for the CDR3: TGCGCCAGCCGCCTCACAGATACGCAGTATTTT.